Sequencing of this TCR beta chain was carried out in a study of shared clonotypes between healthy human individuals. Study summary: Each donor's CD8 memory used one plate, CD8 naive two, each CD4 subset three. The study's findings and limits: Several donors had 5% to 6.5% of their naive CD4 clonotypes in common. Among the subsets, naive ones generally showed larger estimated richness than memory ones.

From CD4+ cells came CD45RA+ naive and CD45RA-negative memory subsets. Germline CDR1 and CDR2: SGHAT and FQNNGV. The CDR3 sequence is 15 residues long. Trimming cost V 1 base and J 8 bases, with 15 bases left between them. TCRdb keeps only in-frame clones here, not all; method: immunoSEQ multiplex PCR. The table has more than 500,000 clones, around 96% seen once; the top ten hold under 0.065%. Concerning this clone itself: Its antigen remains unknown.

The sample taken for sequencing was naive CD4+ T cells sorted from blood. The subset here: CD45RA+ positively selected. This clonotype was obtained from a woman aged 30 to 39 in good health. The V and J genes are TRBV11-2 and TRBJ2-1, with D possibly being TRBD1 or TRBD2 (5 bases each). CDR3: CASSLGAGSTDEQFF. CDR3 sequence (DNA): TGTGCCAGCAGCTTAGGGGCAGGGAGCACCGATGAGCAGTTCTTC.